This T cell receptor (beta chain) was documented in a study of OX40 agonist ivuxolimab in advanced cancers. This clone occurred many times. This CDR3 has 17 residues. Germline CDR1 SEHNR, CDR2 FQNEAQ (reference sequence). The V gene end was trimmed by 5 bases and the J gene end by 4 bases; junction bases not matched to a gene: 8. Profiling relied on immunoSEQ multiplex PCR, and the TCRdb table lists in-frame clones only, not all of them. The table lists fewer than 100,000 clones, around 83% of them singletons. This TCR derives from an adult with an advanced solid tumor such as melanoma, head and neck, liver or kidney cancer. Sequenced material: CD4+ or CD8+ T cells sorted from blood, taken in a trial of the OX40 agonist ivuxolimab. The chain links TRBV7-9 to TRBJ2-3; 14 nucleotides match TRBD2. This chain's CDR3 is CASSPGGTSGGPDTQYF. Here the CDR3 DNA reads TGTGCCAGCAGCCCCGGGGGGACTAGCGGGGGACCAGATACGCAGTATTTT.